The T cell receptor beta chain described here comes from a study of blood T cell repertoires in COVID-19. The wider study: In each case, the material was cDNA or gDNA derived from T cells, B-cell-depleted T cells, or PBMCs.

Using immunoSEQ multiplex PCR, the repertoire was profiled, and TCRdb retains in-frame clones only, with some absent. The sample has around 100,000 clones; approximately 86% are singletons. The germline V and J ends were trimmed by 1 base and 7 bases, with 7 bases remaining between them. The CDR3 spans 12 residues. The germline CDR1 and CDR2 sequences are SGHAT and FQNNGV. This chain uses TRBV11-2 with TRBJ1-1; no clear D gene. The sequenced material came from peripheral blood. The sequence derives from a man aged 40-49 years with acute or convalescent COVID-19. The DNA of the CDR3 is TGTGCCAGCAGCTTAGTGGAGAATGAAGCTTTCTTT. Encoded protein: CASSLVENEAFF.